One and the same sample provided the 25 T cell receptor beta chains below, sequenced in a study of blood T cell repertoires in COVID-19. Generated by immunoSEQ multiplex PCR, the TCRdb table keeps only in-frame clones and is missing some. The repertoire consists of about 15,000 clones, with around 70% occurring once and the leading ten covering less than 25%. Sequences were obtained from peripheral blood. The receptor set was obtained from a boy younger than 10 with active or convalescent COVID-19.

V and J are TRBV6-5 and TRBJ2-1, with 12 bases lining up with TRBD1. The CDR3 is 14 residues long. The germline gives CDR1 MNHEY, CDR2 SVGAGI. Germline trimming cut 7 bases from V and 10 bases from J; bases unmatched to any gene: 8. CDR3 in DNA: TGTGCCAGCATTTCGACCGGGACAGGGGGCGAGCAGTTCTTC. Translated, it gives CASISTGTGGEQFF.

J is TRBJ2-2 and V is TRBV27, with 14 bases identical to TRBD2. After removal of 2 bases from V and 4 bases from J, the junction contained 9 bases not matched to a gene. This CDR3 spans 19 amino acids. CDR1 is MNHEY and CDR2 is SMNVEV in the germline V gene (reference sequence). CDR3 in amino acids: CASSLKGLAGAPGTGELFF. CDR3 DNA sequence: TGTGCCAGCAGTTTAAAGGGACTAGCGGGGGCCCCTGGCACCGGGGAGCTGTTTTTT.

V gene TRBV12-3 or TRBV12-4 combines with J gene TRBJ1-2; TRBD1 is a possible D gene (5 bases). CDR3 length: 12 residues. The V end was cut by 6 bases, the J end by 5 bases, with 10 bases between. CDR3 region: CASSMDNYGYTF. CDR3 DNA sequence: TGTGCCAGCAGCATGGACAATTATGGCTACACCTTC.

The chain carries TRBV11-2 and TRBJ2-5, with 7 bases matching TRBD2. Trimming at V came to 2 bases and at J to 4 bases, leaving 16 bases not matched to a gene. Germline CDR1 SGHAT, CDR2 FQNNGV. This CDR3 comprises 18 residues. The CDR3 DNA reads as TGTGCCAGCAGCTTATGGATTGGCGTGAGCGGGATTCGAGAGACCCAGTACTTC. It is translated as CASSLWIGVSGIRETQYF.

This sequence joins TRBV2 and TRBJ1-6; D not certain. The ends were cut back, 11 bases at V and 0 bases at J, with 14 bases in the middle. Germline lookup yields CDR1 SNHLY and CDR2 FYNNEI. This CDR3 contains 15 residues. The CDR3 DNA reads TGTGCCGGCTTAGGAGGGAGCTCCTATAATTCACCCCTCCACTTT. Protein product: CAGLGGSSYNSPLHF.

The chain carries TRBV6-6 and TRBJ2-1; TRBD2 agrees at 9 bases. V shed 7 bases, J shed 5 bases, and the junction held 6 bases outside the gene matches. The CDR3 runs to 14 residues. Germline loops: CDR1 MNHNY, CDR2 SVGAGI (reference sequence). CDR3 DNA: TGTGCCAGCACCCTCCTAGCGGGGAACAATGAGCAGTTCTTC. Translating it yields CASTLLAGNNEQFF.

The rearrangement links TRBV4-2 to TRBJ1-5; maybe TRBD1 (5 bases). Trimming took 0 bases from V and 0 from J, leaving 15 bases between them. Germline CDR1 reads LGHNA; CDR2 reads YNFKEQ. The CDR3 extends over 18 amino acids. The CDR3 DNA is TGTGCCAGCAGCCAAGAGCCCCGAACAGGCTATAGCAATCAGCCCCAGCATTTT. Translated: CASSQEPRTGYSNQPQHF.

The gene calls are TRBV14 and TRBJ2-3; 11 bases match TRBD2. Germline V gives CDR1 SGHDN, CDR2 FVKESK. This CDR3 is 19 amino acids long. V shed 4 bases and J 0 bases; nucleotides not matched to a gene: 12. Here the CDR3 DNA reads TGTGCCAGCAGCCTTACTCTAGCGGGGGGACTAGACAGCACAGATACGCAGTATTTT. Translation: CASSLTLAGGLDSTDTQYF.

The CDR3 region is CASTSSGQGTGGNTIYF. CDR3 sequence (DNA): TGTGCCAGCACCTCCTCCGGACAGGGGACGGGGGGAAACACCATATATTTT. The V gene is TRBV28, the J gene TRBJ1-3; TRBD1 agrees at 9 bases. Trimming took 7 bases from V and 4 from J; bases not matched to a gene: 14. The CDR3 consists of 17 residues. Germline assignment: CDR1 MDHEN and CDR2 SYDVKM.

By share of the sample, this clone is medium-sized. The chain carries TRBV24-1 and TRBJ2-3, with 9 bases aligning to TRBD2. Germline lookup yields CDR1 KGHDR and CDR2 SFDVKD. V lost 0 bases and J lost 4; bases outside the gene matches: 7. This CDR3 comprises 17 residues. CDR3 bases: TGTGCCACCAGTGATTTGTCGGCGGGAGGGCTGTCAGATACGCAGTATTTT. Its translation: CATSDLSAGGLSDTQYF.

The rearrangement uses TRBV4-1 and TRBJ1-1; D call uncertain. Germline loops: CDR1 MGHRA, CDR2 YSYEKL. The CDR3 covers 16 residues. Trimming left V 0 bases short and J 0 bases short, with 11 bases between. In nucleotides, the CDR3 is TGCGCCAGCAGCCAAGAACTTACGTCCCTGAACACTGAAGCTTTCTTT. Translation: CASSQELTSLNTEAFF.

CDR3 nucleotides: TGTGCCAGCAGCCCGCCTTGGGGGGTCCGGAACACTGAAGCTTTCTTT. Translating it yields CASSPPWGVRNTEAFF. V is TRBV5-4 and J is TRBJ1-1; D might be TRBD1 (5 bases). The CDR3 spans 16 residues. The V and J ends lost 4 bases and 1 base respectively, with 17 bases between them. Germline CDR1 reads SGHNT; CDR2 reads YYREEE (reference sequence).

This clone came up a few times. The V and J genes are TRBV11-2 and TRBJ1-3; D possibly corresponds to TRBD1 (6 bases). Deletions cut 5 bases from V and 4 bases from J, with 15 bases between. The CDR3 extends over 15 amino acids. In germline, CDR1 is SGHAT, CDR2 FQNNGV. CDR3 DNA: TGTGCCAGCAGCACAACAGGGTTTTCCGGAAACACCATATATTTT. This codes for CASSTTGFSGNTIYF.

The chain has TRBV6-2 or TRBV6-3 and TRBJ1-4; 7 bases are shared with TRBD1. Unmatched junction bases numbered 3, after V lost 4 bases and J lost 10 bases. The CDR3 sequence is 12 residues long. Germline CDR1 reads MNHEY; CDR2 reads SVGEGT. CDR3 DNA sequence: TGTGCCAGCAGTTTTGACAGGGCAAAACTGTTTTTT. This translates into CASSFDRAKLFF.

Of note for this clone: Other DNA variants within this sample encode the same CDR3. The chain links TRBV29-1 to TRBJ1-5; 9 bases are shared with TRBD1. The CDR3 spans 13 residues. Germline values: CDR1 SQVTM, CDR2 ANQGSEA. With 6 bases clipped from V and 2 bases from J, the junction kept 2 bases outside the gene matches. CDR3 DNA sequence: TGCAGCGTCGGACAGGGGCGCAATCAGCCCCAGCATTTT. Encoded protein: CSVGQGRNQPQHF.

The V and J genes are TRBV6-5 and TRBJ1-5, with 8 bases that match TRBD1. Losses at the gene ends were 2 bases for V and 4 bases for J; bases not matched to a gene: 1. This CDR3 contains 14 residues. CDR1 and CDR2 from the germline V gene are MNHEY and SVGAGI. CDR3 DNA sequence: TGTGCCAGCAGTTACGGACAGGGTAATCAGCCCCAGCATTTT. It specifies CASSYGQGNQPQHF.

This clone has just a few counts. CDR3 DNA sequence: TGTGCCAGCAGTTCTCTATCCCCCGGGAGGGGTAAAACAGATACGCAGTATTTT. Encoded protein: CASSSLSPGRGKTDTQYF. V and J are TRBV27 and TRBJ2-3; 8 bases line up with TRBD2. The germline V gene encodes CDR1 MNHEY and CDR2 SMNVEV (reference sequence). Trimming cost V 4 bases and J 3 bases; bases outside gene matches: 15. The CDR3 is made up of 18 amino acids.

In DNA form, the CDR3 reads TGCAGCTCACCCGGGGAAAAGAAAACTGAAGCTTTCTTT. It codes for CSSPGEKKTEAFF. The rearrangement uses TRBV29-1 and TRBJ1-1, with unresolved D. The CDR3 loop spans 13 amino acids. Trimming left V 8 bases short and J 5 bases short, with 18 bases between. CDR1 SQVTM and CDR2 ANQGSEA come from the germline V gene.

The gene calls are TRBV28 and TRBJ2-3, with TRBD1 matching 7 bases. The CDR3 is 14 amino acids. From germline, CDR1 is MDHEN and CDR2 SYDVKM. With 5 bases clipped from V and 5 bases from J, the junction kept 7 bases outside the gene matches. CDR3 DNA: TGTGCCAGCAGTATCGGGGACAGTATAGATACGCAGTATTTT. Residues: CASSIGDSIDTQYF.

V is TRBV24-1 and J is TRBJ1-5; 8 bases are a match to TRBD1. Trimming at V came to 3 bases and at J to 3 bases, leaving 6 bases not matched to a gene. This CDR3 spans 16 amino acids. In germline, CDR1 is KGHDR, CDR2 SFDVKD. The CDR3 protein is CATSDPGQGLNQPQHF. The CDR3 nucleotides read TGTGCCACCAGTGATCCCGGACAGGGCCTCAATCAGCCCCAGCATTTT.

J is TRBJ1-1 and V is TRBV5-6; D is unresolved. Trimming pared 2 bases from V and 4 bases from J, leaving 9 bases between. From germline, CDR1 is SGHDT and CDR2 YYEEEE. CDR3 size: 13 residues. This chain's CDR3 is CASSLATFTEAFF. As DNA, the CDR3 is TGTGCCAGCAGCTTAGCGACCTTCACTGAAGCTTTCTTT.

V usage is TRBV10-3 and J usage is TRBJ2-7; 7 nucleotides line up with TRBD1. This CDR3 has 15 residues. Germline V gene sequence: CDR1 ENHRY, CDR2 SYGVKD. V gave up 4 bases and J gave up 0 bases; unmatched junction bases: 6. The CDR3 DNA reads as TGTGCCATCAGTGCCCTGGGACAGAACTCCTACGAGCAGTACTTC. Residues: CAISALGQNSYEQYF.

As regards this clone: Germline is not matched at one junction end, which may reflect a read error. This rearrangement joins TRBV3-1 (or the pseudogene TRBV3-2) to TRBJ2-7, with 8 bases that match TRBD1. This CDR3 has 12 residues. Germline V gene data show CDR1 as LGHDT and CDR2 as YNNKEL (reference sequence). The CDR3 coding sequence is TGTGCCAGCAGCCAAGTCAGGACAGGGCCAATCTTC. Translated, it gives CASSQVRTGPIF.

The chain recombines TRBV6-5 with TRBJ2-4, with D possibly matching TRBD2 (5 bases). The CDR3 covers 14 residues. From germline, CDR1 is MNHEY and CDR2 SVGAGI. Trimming removed 6 bases from V and 0 bases from J, with 9 bases in between. CDR3 DNA sequence: TGTGCCAGCAGGTTAAGCGGAGCCAAAAACATTCAGTACTTC. Its translation is CASRLSGAKNIQYF.

The chain is built from TRBV7-8 and TRBJ2-5, with 11 bases identical to TRBD2. The CDR3 sequence is 18 residues long. Germline values: CDR1 SGHVS, CDR2 FQNEAQ. With 8 bases clipped from V and 2 bases from J, the junction kept 16 bases outside the gene matches. The CDR3: CASRVGASGGPGQETQYF. The CDR3 bases are TGTGCCAGCCGCGTCGGAGCTAGCGGGGGGCCGGGTCAAGAGACCCAGTACTTC.